This TCR beta chain was profiled in a study of T cells in Graves' hyperthyroidism and ophthalmopathy. As to this clonotype: Its specificity is not known.

TCR beta CDR3 regions were amplified from RNA transcripts. HTBI primers drove first-round RT-PCR of the TCR CDR3. Using its own MiXCR run on the multiplex PCR reads, TCRdb lists one record per CDR3 protein. The sample carries approximately 600,000 distinct CDR3 sequences, around 20% recorded once. Ophthalmopathy patients all had a Clinical Activity Score of at least 3, a NOSPECS grade of at least 4 and disease under 3 months old. Whole-study results and caveats: Among thyroid clonotypes expanded above 0.001, most also appeared in blood.

CDR1 and CDR2 from the germline V gene are SQVTM and ANQGSEA. The trim removed 1 base at V and 0 bases at J, leaving 11 bases unmatched. The CDR3 runs 17 residues. This TCR came from a man aged 25-45 years with Graves' ophthalmopathy. Sequencing was performed on blood. The chain carries TRBV29-1 and TRBJ1-1, with 7 bases lining up with TRBD1. This CDR3 reads CSVEVRGRKGMNTEAFF. CDR3 nucleotides: TGCAGCGTTGAAGTAAGGGGGCGGAAAGGAATGAACACTGAAGCTTTCTTT.